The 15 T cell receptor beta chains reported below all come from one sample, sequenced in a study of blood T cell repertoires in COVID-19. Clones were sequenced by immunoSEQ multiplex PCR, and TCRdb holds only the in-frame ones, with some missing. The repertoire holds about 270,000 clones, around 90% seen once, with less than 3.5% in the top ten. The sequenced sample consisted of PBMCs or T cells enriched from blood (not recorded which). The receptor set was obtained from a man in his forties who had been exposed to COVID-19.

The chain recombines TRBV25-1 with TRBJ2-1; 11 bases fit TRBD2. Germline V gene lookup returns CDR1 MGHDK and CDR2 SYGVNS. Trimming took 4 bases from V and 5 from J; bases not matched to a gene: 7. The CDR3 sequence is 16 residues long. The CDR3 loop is CASSGTLAGDDNEQFF. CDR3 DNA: TGTGCCAGCAGTGGTACACTAGCGGGAGATGACAATGAGCAGTTCTTC.

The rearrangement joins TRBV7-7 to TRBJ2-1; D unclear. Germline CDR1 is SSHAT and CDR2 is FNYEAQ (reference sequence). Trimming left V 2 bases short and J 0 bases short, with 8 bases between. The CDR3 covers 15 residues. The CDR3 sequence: CASSLSWASYNEQFF. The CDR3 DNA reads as TGTGCCAGCAGCTTATCCTGGGCCTCCTACAATGAGCAGTTCTTC.

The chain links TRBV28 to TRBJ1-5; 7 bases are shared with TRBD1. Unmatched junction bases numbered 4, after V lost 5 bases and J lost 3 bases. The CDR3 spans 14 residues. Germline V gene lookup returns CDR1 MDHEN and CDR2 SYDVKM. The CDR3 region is CASSIQGINQPQHF. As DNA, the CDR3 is TGTGCCAGCAGTATACAGGGGATCAATCAGCCCCAGCATTTT. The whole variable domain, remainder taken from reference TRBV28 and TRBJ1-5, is DVKVTQSSRYLVKRTGEKVFLECVQDMDHENMFWYRQDPGLGLRLIYFSYDVKMKEKGDIPEGYSVSREKKERFSLILESASTNQTSMYLCASSIQGINQPQHFGDGTRLSIL.

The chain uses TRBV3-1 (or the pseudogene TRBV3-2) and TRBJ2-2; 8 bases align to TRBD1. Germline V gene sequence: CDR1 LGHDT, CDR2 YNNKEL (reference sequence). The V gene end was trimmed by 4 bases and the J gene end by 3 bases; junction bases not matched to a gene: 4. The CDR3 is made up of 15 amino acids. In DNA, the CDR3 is TGTGCCAGCAGCCTCAGACAGGGGTACACCGGGGAGCTGTTTTTT. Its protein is CASSLRQGYTGELFF.

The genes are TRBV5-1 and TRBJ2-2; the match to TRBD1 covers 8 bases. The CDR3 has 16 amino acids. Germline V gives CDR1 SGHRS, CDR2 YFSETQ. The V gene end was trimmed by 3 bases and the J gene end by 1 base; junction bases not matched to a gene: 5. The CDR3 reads CASSSDRGQNTGELFF. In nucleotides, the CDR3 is TGCGCCAGCAGCTCCGACAGGGGCCAGAACACCGGGGAGCTGTTTTTT.

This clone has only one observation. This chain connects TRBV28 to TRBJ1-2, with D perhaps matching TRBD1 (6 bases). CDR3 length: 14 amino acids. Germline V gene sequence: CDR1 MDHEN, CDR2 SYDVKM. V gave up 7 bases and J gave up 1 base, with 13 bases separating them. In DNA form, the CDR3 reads TGTGCCAGCAAACAGGGTTCGTTTAACTATGGCTACACCTTC. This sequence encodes CASKQGSFNYGYTF.

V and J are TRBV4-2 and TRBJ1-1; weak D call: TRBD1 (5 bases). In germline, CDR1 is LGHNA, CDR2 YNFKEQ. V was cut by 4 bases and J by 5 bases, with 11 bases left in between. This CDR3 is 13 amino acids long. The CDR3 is CASSPRRGTEAFF. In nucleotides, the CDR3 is TGTGCCAGCAGCCCAAGGAGGGGAACTGAAGCTTTCTTT.

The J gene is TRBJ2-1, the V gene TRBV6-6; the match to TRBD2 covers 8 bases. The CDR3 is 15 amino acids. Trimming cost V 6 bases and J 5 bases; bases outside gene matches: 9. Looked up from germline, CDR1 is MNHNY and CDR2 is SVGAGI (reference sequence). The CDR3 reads CASRVPGLDNNEQFF. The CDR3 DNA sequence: TGTGCCAGCAGGGTGCCGGGACTAGACAACAATGAGCAGTTCTTC.

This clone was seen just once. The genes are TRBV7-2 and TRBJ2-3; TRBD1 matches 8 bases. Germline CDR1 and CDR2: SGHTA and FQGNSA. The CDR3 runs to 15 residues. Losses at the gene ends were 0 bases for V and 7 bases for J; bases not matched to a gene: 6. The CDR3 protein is CASSLAGTGEYTQYF. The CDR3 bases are TGTGCCAGCAGCTTAGCGGGGACAGGTGAATATACGCAGTATTTT.

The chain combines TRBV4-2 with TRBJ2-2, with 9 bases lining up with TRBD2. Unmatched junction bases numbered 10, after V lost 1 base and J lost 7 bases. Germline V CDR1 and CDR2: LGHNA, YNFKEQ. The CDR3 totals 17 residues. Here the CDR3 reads CASSQARGSGRIGELFF. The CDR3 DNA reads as TGTGCCAGCAGCCAAGCCCGCGGTAGCGGGAGAATCGGGGAGCTGTTTTTT.

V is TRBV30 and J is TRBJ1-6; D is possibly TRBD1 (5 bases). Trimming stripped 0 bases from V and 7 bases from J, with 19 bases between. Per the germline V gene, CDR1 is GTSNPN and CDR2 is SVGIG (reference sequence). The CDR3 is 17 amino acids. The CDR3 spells CAWSVLIRGKTNSPLHF. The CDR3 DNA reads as TGTGCCTGGAGTGTACTAATAAGGGGAAAAACAAATTCACCCCTCCACTTT.

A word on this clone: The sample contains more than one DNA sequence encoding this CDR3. The CDR3 DNA is TGTGCCAGCAGCCTCTATAGCAATCAGCCCCAGCATTTT. Its protein is CASSLYSNQPQHF. The V call is TRBV11-2, the J call TRBJ1-5; unclear D gene. There are 13 residues in the CDR3. The V gene lost 5 bases and the J gene lost 0 bases, with 5 bases spanning the gap. CDR1 SGHAT and CDR2 FQNNGV come from the germline V gene. The variable domain in full, with the rest retrieved from reference TRBV11-2 and TRBJ1-5, is EAGVAQSPRYKIIEKRQSVAFWCNPISGHATLYWYQQILGQGPKLLIQFQNNGVVDDSQLPKDRFSAERLKGVDSTLKIQPAKLEDSAVYLCASSLYSNQPQHFGDGTRLSIL.

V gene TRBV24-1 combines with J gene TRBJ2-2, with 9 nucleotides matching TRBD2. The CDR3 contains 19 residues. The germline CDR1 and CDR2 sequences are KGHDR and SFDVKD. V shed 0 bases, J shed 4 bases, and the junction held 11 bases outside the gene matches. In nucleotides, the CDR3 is TGTGCCACCAGTGATTTGAGAAGGCGGGAGGGCCAGGGCACCGGGGAGCTGTTTTTT. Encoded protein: CATSDLRRREGQGTGELFF.

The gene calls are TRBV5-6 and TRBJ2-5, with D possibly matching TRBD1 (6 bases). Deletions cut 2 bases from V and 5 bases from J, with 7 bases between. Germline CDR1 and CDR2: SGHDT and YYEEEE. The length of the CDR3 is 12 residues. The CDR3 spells CASSLRGETQYF. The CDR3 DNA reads TGTGCCAGCAGCTTAAGGGGGGAGACCCAGTACTTC.

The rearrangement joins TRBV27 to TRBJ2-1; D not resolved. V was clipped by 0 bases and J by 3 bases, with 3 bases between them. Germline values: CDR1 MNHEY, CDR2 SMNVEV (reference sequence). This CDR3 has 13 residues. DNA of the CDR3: TGTGCCAGCAGTTTATCTATCTACAATGAGCAGTTCTTC. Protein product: CASSLSIYNEQFF.